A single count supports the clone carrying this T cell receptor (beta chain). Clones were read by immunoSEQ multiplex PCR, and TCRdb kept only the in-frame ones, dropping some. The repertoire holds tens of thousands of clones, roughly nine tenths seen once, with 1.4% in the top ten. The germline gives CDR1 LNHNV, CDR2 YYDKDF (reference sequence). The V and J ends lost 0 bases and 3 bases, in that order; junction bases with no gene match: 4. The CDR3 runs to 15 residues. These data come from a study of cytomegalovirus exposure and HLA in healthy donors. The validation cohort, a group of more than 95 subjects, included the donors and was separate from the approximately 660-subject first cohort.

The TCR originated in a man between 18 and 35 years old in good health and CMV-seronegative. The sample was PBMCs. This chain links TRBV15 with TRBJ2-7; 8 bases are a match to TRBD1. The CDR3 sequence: CATSREGTGLYEQYF. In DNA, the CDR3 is TGTGCCACCAGCAGAGAGGGGACAGGTCTCTACGAGCAGTACTTC.